This T cell receptor (beta chain) was retrieved from a study of tumour-infiltrating T cells in Burkitt lymphoma. V shed 2 bases and J shed 8 bases, with 18 bases lying between them. The germline CDR1 and CDR2 sequences are MNHNS and SASEGT. The CDR3 has 16 residues. Only a few counts were recorded for this clone. Its antigen is not identified. Study observations and caveats: Several public clonotypes recurred in numerous Burkitt lymphoma patients.

Some clones are missing from TCRdb's copy, which holds only in-frame ones; the method was immunoSEQ multiplex PCR. The repertoire has hundreds of clones, roughly 22% of them found once; the top ten carry approximately 10%. The chain recombines TRBV6-1 with TRBJ1-4; D is possibly TRBD1 (5 bases). This TCR came from a human donor with Burkitt lymphoma. Specimen: tumor tissue. Written as DNA, the CDR3 is TGTGCCAGCAGTGAATACGTCGGCAGGGCGGTCGAAAAACTGTTTTTT. It codes for CASSEYVGRAVEKLFF.